This TCR beta chain was identified in a study of post-analysis software for immune sequencing data. Study information: The patients showed relapsing-remitting, secondary progressive and progressive-relapsing multiple sclerosis courses.

From germline, CDR1 is LGHNA and CDR2 YSLEER. The CDR3 runs to 13 residues. Trimming stripped 0 bases from V and 10 bases from J, with 12 bases between. A word on this clonotype: Its antigen remains unknown.

Each TCR beta cDNA library carried unique molecular identifiers. Starting from approximately 1 to 10 million T cells, the study yielded hundreds of thousands of cDNA molecules. TCRdb fed the PCR reads into MiXCR, producing one record per CDR3 protein. The sample has hundreds of thousands of distinct CDR3 sequences, roughly three fifths seen once. Findings of the study overall: The five TRBV segments detected at higher frequency in patients than in controls included TRBV5-6, TRBV5-1 and TRBV20-1. A significant reduction in normalized Chao1 diversity was observed in multiple sclerosis patients versus controls.

The chain carries TRBV4-3 and TRBJ1-1, with no clear D. The sample taken for sequencing was blood. The sequence derives from a girl aged 2 to 10 with multiple sclerosis. Written as DNA, the CDR3 is TGCGCCAGCAGCCAAGACTTAGGAGGCCGAGCTTTCTTT. Protein: CASSQDLGGRAFF.